These T cell receptor beta chains were read from a single sample in a study of OX40 agonist ivuxolimab in advanced cancers. The method was immunoSEQ multiplex PCR; TCRdb's version includes in-frame clones alone and lacks a portion of them. The profile shows 100,000 to 150,000 clones, under 95% of them singletons. Sequenced material: CD4+ or CD8+ T cells sorted from blood, taken in a trial of the OX40 agonist ivuxolimab. These receptors were obtained from an adult with an advanced solid tumor such as melanoma, head and neck, liver or kidney cancer. The CDR3 runs from the conserved cysteine through the conserved F or W. A D gene is named only where the DNA matches it firmly. Size tells how often a clone was seen (once, few, many) or the class of an expanded clone, and some rows leave it out.

J: TRBJ2-1
D: TRBD1
size: NA
V: TRBV19
CDR3: CASSVPGTGPYNEQFF
DNA: TGTGCCAGTAGTGTCCCGGGGACAGGGCCCTACAATGAGCAGTTCTTC

J: TRBJ2-7
D: TRBD1
size: NA
V: TRBV11-3
CDR3: CASSRRGLNDEQYF
DNA: TGTGCCAGCAGTCGCAGGGGGCTTAACGACGAGCAGTACTTC

J: TRBJ2-7
D: NA
size: NA
V: TRBV30
CDR3: CAWSDPFYEQYF
DNA: TGTGCCTGGAGTGATCCCTTCTACGAGCAGTACTTC

J: TRBJ1-1
D: NA
size: NA
V: TRBV18
CDR3: CASSEITGMWSEAFF
DNA: TGTGCCAGCTCAGAAATTACAGGGATGTGGAGTGAAGCTTTCTTT

J: TRBJ2-7
D: TRBD2
size: few
V: TRBV7-3
CDR3: CASSGLAGMTYEQYF
DNA: TGTGCCAGCAGCGGACTAGCGGGAATGACCTACGAGCAGTACTTC

J: TRBJ2-7
D: NA
size: NA
V: TRBV28
CDR3: CASSSGLPYEQYF
DNA: TGTGCCAGCAGTTCAGGGTTGCCCTACGAGCAGTACTTC

J: TRBJ2-7
D: NA
size: NA
V: TRBV10-2
CDR3: CAGKDGSEEQYF
DNA: TGCGCCGGAAAGGACGGTTCGGAAGAGCAGTACTTC

J: TRBJ2-4
D: NA
size: NA
V: TRBV7-9
CDR3: CASSLGGALRAKNIQYF
DNA: TGTGCCAGCAGCTTAGGGGGGGCCCTCCGGGCCAAAAACATTCAGTACTTC

J: TRBJ2-5
D: NA
size: NA
V: TRBV7-3
CDR3: CASSLGGMAEETQYF
DNA: TGTGCCAGCAGCTTAGGGGGGATGGCTGAAGAGACCCAGTACTTC

J: TRBJ1-2
D: NA
size: NA
V: TRBV19
CDR3: CASSPKVDRGYGYTF
DNA: TGTGCCAGTAGCCCCAAGGTTGACAGAGGCTATGGCTACACCTTC

J: TRBJ1-4
D: NA
size: NA
V: TRBV28
CDR3: CASNRLDEKLFF
DNA: TGTGCCAGCAATAGATTAGATGAAAAACTGTTTTTT